Below, one TCR beta chain is given with its context. Its specificity is not known. The CDR3 is 15 amino acids. With 2 bases removed from V and 2 bases from J, the gap between germline ends came to 9 bases. CDR1 and CDR2 from the germline V gene are MNHNS and SASEGT. This entry is derived from a study of T cell repertoires in cytomegalovirus infection. One entry per CDR3 protein, called by TCRdb with MiXCR from the reads. The repertoire holds roughly 120,000 distinct CDR3 sequences, with around 32% as singletons. The chain couples TRBV6-1 to TRBJ1-4, with D maybe TRBD1 (5 bases). The clonotype originates from a human donor in good health (CMV status not recorded). Some clones in this sample may be carry-over from other donors' samples. Here the sequenced sample was CD8+ T cells from cultured PBMCs, taken from culture after CMV antigen stimulation. This chain's CDR3 is CASSESRGTNEKLFF. DNA for the CDR3: TGTGCCAGCAGTGAATCTCGGGGCACTAATGAAAAACTGTTTTTT.